This is a list of T cell receptor beta chains from one sample in a study of T cells expressing NK-cell markers. No DNA is given; TCRdb re-called the 5' RACE reads and lists each CDR3 protein once. The sample has 350,000 to 400,000 distinct CDR3 sequences. The sequenced sample was blood T cells: a sorted CD56 or NKG2C T cell subset, CD4+ or CD8+ T cells, or bulk PBMC T cells (not recorded which). Receptor source: a woman aged 45-65 years in good health. Each CDR3 is given with its conserved first and last residue.

v_gene: TRBV15
j_gene: TRBJ1-5
CDR3aa: CATSRADRGSEQPQHF

v_gene: TRBV11-2
j_gene: TRBJ2-7
CDR3aa: CASSTYDEQYF

v_gene: TRBV20-1
j_gene: TRBJ2-2
CDR3aa: CSARAGRYTGELFF

v_gene: TRBV30
j_gene: TRBJ2-2
CDR3aa: CAWRQGTGELFF

v_gene: TRBV6-5
j_gene: TRBJ1-4
CDR3aa: CASSYETGFGEKLFF

v_gene: TRBV12-3/TRBV12-4
j_gene: TRBJ2-1
CDR3aa: CASIKRETSHEQFF

v_gene: TRBV24-1
j_gene: TRBJ2-3
CDR3aa: CATREGDTQYF

v_gene: TRBV10-1
j_gene: TRBJ2-1
CDR3aa: CASNPSRGNEQFF

v_gene: TRBV6-5
j_gene: TRBJ2-5
CDR3aa: CASSYSVGSARETQYF

v_gene: TRBV12-3/TRBV12-4
j_gene: TRBJ2-5
CDR3aa: CASSLALAGRGKTQYF

v_gene: TRBV5-1
j_gene: TRBJ2-2
CDR3aa: CASSYASALLTGELFF

v_gene: TRBV4-1
j_gene: TRBJ1-5
CDR3aa: CASSQTGSYGQPQHF

v_gene: TRBV28
j_gene: TRBJ2-7
CDR3aa: CATYSGNAYEQYF

v_gene: TRBV7-6
j_gene: TRBJ2-6
CDR3aa: CASSTRGSGANVLTF

v_gene: TRBV3-1
j_gene: TRBJ1-5
CDR3aa: CASSPQTAQPQHF

v_gene: TRBV30
j_gene: TRBJ1-1
CDR3aa: CAWSVRRGDTEAFF

v_gene: TRBV29-1
j_gene: TRBJ2-1
CDR3aa: CSPLQGVEQFF

v_gene: TRBV13
j_gene: TRBJ1-3
CDR3aa: CASSNGGNTIYF

v_gene: TRBV7-9
j_gene: TRBJ2-3
CDR3aa: CASSLVGGSTARDTQYF

v_gene: TRBV5-6
j_gene: TRBJ2-1
CDR3aa: CASTHGLAGSFSSYNEQFF

v_gene: TRBV18
j_gene: TRBJ2-1
CDR3aa: CASSPLQGGFEQFF

v_gene: TRBV5-4
j_gene: TRBJ2-1
CDR3aa: CASSLSLAGGYEQFF

v_gene: TRBV5-1
j_gene: TRBJ1-1
CDR3aa: CASSRSVSGEAFF

v_gene: TRBV4-1
j_gene: TRBJ1-5
CDR3aa: CASSPSGTGNQPQHF